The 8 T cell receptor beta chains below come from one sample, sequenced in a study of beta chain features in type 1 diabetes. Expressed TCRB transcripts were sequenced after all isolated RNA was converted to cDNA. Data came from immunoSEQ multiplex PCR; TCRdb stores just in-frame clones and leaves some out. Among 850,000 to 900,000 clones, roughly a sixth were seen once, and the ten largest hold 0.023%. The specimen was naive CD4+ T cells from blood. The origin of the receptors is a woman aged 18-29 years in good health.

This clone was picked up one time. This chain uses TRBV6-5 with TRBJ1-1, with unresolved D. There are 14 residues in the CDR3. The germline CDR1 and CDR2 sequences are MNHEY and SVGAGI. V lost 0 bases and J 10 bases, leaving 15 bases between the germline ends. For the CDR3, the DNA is TGTGCCAGCAGTTACTCGGGCAGCCAAACCGGAGCTTTCTTT. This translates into CASSYSGSQTGAFF.

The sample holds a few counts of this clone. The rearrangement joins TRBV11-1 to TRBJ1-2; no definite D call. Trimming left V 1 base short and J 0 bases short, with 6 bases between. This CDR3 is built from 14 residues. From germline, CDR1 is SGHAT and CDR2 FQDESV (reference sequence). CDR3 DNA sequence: TGTGCCAGCAGCTTAGACTCTACTAACTATGGCTACACCTTC. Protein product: CASSLDSTNYGYTF.

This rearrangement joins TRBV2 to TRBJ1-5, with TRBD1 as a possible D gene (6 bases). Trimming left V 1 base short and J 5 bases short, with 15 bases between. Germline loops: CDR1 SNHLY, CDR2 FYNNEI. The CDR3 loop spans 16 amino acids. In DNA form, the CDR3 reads TGTGCCAGCAGTGAAGGGAGGGGGGCACGGGATCAGCCCCAGCATTTT. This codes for CASSEGRGARDQPQHF. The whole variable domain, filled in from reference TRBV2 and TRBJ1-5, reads EPEVTQTPSHQVTQMGQEVILRCVPISNHLYFYWYRQILGQKVEFLVSFYNNEISEKSEIFDDQFSVERPDGSNFTLKIRSTKLEDSAMYFCASSEGRGARDQPQHFGDGTRLSIL.

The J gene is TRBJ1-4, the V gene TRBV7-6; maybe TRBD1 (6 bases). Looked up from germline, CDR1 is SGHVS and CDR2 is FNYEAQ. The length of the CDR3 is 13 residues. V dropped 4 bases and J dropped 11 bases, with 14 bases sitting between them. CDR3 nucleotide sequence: TGTGCCAGCAGCTCGGACAGACTTAGGAAACTGTTTTTT. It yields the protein CASSSDRLRKLFF.

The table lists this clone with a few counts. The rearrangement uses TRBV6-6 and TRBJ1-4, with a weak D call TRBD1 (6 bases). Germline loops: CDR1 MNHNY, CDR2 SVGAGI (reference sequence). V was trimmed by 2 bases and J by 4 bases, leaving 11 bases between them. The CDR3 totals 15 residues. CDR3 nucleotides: TGTGCCAGCAGTTACGGCCAGGGGAATAATGAAAAACTGTTTTTT. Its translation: CASSYGQGNNEKLFF.

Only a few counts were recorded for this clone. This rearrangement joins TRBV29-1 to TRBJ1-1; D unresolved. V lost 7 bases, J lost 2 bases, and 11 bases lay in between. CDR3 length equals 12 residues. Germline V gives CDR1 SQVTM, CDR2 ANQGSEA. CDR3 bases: TGCAGCGCTAAAAGGAGCAACACTGAAGCTTTCTTT. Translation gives CSAKRSNTEAFF. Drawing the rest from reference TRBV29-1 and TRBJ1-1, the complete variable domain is SAVISQKPSRDICQRGTSLTIQCQVDSQVTMMFWYRQQPGQSLTLIATANQGSEATYESGFVIDKFPISRPNLTFSTLTVSNMSPEDSSIYLCSAKRSNTEAFFGQGTRLTVV.

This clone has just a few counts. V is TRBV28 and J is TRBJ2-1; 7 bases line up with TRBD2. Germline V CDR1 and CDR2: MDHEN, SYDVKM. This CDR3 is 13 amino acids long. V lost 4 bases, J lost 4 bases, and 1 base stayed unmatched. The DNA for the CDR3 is TGTGCCAGCAGTTGGGGGGGATACAATGAGCAGTTCTTC. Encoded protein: CASSWGGYNEQFF.

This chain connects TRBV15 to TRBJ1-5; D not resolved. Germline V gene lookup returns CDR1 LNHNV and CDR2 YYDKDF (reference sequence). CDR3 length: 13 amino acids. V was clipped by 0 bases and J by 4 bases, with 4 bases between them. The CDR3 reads CATSRDPNQPQHF. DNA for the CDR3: TGTGCCACCAGCAGAGATCCTAATCAGCCCCAGCATTTT.